Reported below is one T cell receptor (beta chain). Its antigen remains unknown. Both iRepertoire HTBI primers and Arm-PCR of CDR3 regions were used to build the TCR beta libraries. TCRdb re-derived calls from the multiplex PCR reads in MiXCR, one entry per CDR3 protein. The sample contains around 450,000 distinct CDR3 sequences, 20% to 25% of which appear only once. Trimming took 7 bases from V and 0 from J, leaving 10 bases between them. From germline, CDR1 is SQVTM and CDR2 ANQGSEA. CDR3 length: 12 amino acids. The sample originates from a study of regulatory T cells in long-lasting Graves disease. Study-level results: TRBV28 was favored in persistent disease, as were TRBJ1-2 and TRBJ2-5. The study examined only peripheral blood, not thyroid tissue.

As for time point: persistent/refractory GD, antithyroid drugs over 5 years with positive TRAb. Following extraction of RNA from PBMCs, that RNA was used to make the TCR library. Doctors identified Graves' disease using the American Thyroid Association guidelines. The chain recombines TRBV29-1 with TRBJ2-7; D unresolved. This sequence originates from a female donor with Graves disease. The source was peripheral blood mononuclear cells (PBMCs), collected when the disease was refractory, from a patient treated with antithyroid drugs. The DNA of the CDR3 is TGCAGCGCGGAAGACAACTCCTACGAGCAGTACTTC. This translates into CSAEDNSYEQYF.